Here is one T cell receptor beta chain with its context. The sample is drawn from a study of control samples from healthy donors and cancer patients. CDR3 length: 13 amino acids. The germline V gene encodes CDR1 KGHSH and CDR2 LQKENI. Trimming cost V 6 bases and J 6 bases, with 12 bases left between them. Profiling relied on immunoSEQ multiplex PCR, and the TCRdb table lists in-frame clones only, not all of them. This sample has roughly 120,000 clones, with roughly 88% found just once. Sequencing was done on a sample of blood. The chain couples TRBV18 to TRBJ2-1; D perhaps matches TRBD2 (5 bases). This receptor was identified in a man between 40 and 49 years old in good health. The CDR3 is CASSLNGVNEQFF. In DNA, the CDR3 is TGTGCCAGCTCCCTAAACGGGGTCAATGAGCAGTTCTTC.